Presented here are 27 T cell receptor beta chains from one specimen sequenced in a study of T-cell reconstitution after alpha-beta-depleted transplantation in children. Preparation of the TCRbeta library involved a method that used unique molecular identifiers. TCRdb reanalysed the PCR reads using MiXCR and keeps one entry per CDR3 protein. Among 550,000 to 600,000 distinct CDR3 sequences listed, roughly 23% were seen once. The sample was PBMCs, mostly from graft donor cells, taken 360 days after TCRalphabeta/CD19-depleted stem cell transplant. The source of these receptors is a boy less than two years old who had a stem cell transplant for acute myeloid leukemia, so the T cells may come from the graft donor.

This clonotype showed up just a few times. CDR3 protein: CSARGVSKQGKDEQFF. The CDR3 coding sequence is TGCAGTGCTAGAGGTGTATCTAAACAGGGAAAGGATGAGCAGTTCTTC. This chain connects TRBV20-1 to TRBJ2-1; D possibly corresponds to TRBD1 (6 bases). Germline-derived CDR1 and CDR2 are DFQATT and SNEGSKA (reference sequence). The germline V and J ends were trimmed by 1 base and 8 bases, with 21 bases remaining between them. The length of the CDR3 is 16 residues.

CDR3 sequence (DNA): TGTGCCAGCAGTGAAGGGGGCTACGAGCAGTACGTC. Translating gives CASSEGGYEQYV. The chain is built from TRBV2 and TRBJ2-7; D gene uncertain. The ends were cut back, 1 base at V and 3 bases at J, with 4 bases in the middle. Germline CDR1 reads SNHLY; CDR2 reads FYNNEI. This CDR3 region has 12 residues.

J is TRBJ1-1 and V is TRBV12-3 or TRBV12-4; tentatively, D is TRBD1 (6 bases). Trimming took 9 bases from V and 1 from J, leaving 18 bases between them. This CDR3 contains 15 residues. CDR3 amino acids: CASQLPGHENTEAFF. CDR3 DNA sequence: TGTGCCAGTCAACTACCGGGACACGAGAACACTGAAGCTTTCTTT.

The chain has TRBV7-2 and TRBJ1-5, with D unresolved. Germline values: CDR1 SGHTA, CDR2 FQGNSA. V lost 2 bases and J lost 6, with 14 bases in between. CDR3 length: 15 amino acids. The CDR3 region has the DNA TGTGCCAGCAGCTTACTCGGAGAGCGCGGTCAGCCCCAGCATTTT. Translated, it gives CASSLLGERGQPQHF.

The chain recombines TRBV20-1 with TRBJ1-1; D gene ambiguous. This CDR3 has 16 amino acids. V dropped 0 bases and J dropped 1 base, with 15 bases sitting between them. Germline V gene data show CDR1 as DFQATT and CDR2 as SNEGSKA (reference sequence). DNA for the CDR3: TGCAGTGCTAGAGATTGGTTCGTCAGGCCGAACACTGAAGCTTTCTTT. This sequence encodes CSARDWFVRPNTEAFF.

This clonotype was seen repeatedly, ten times or more. The chain uses TRBV29-1 and TRBJ1-2, with D possibly matching TRBD1 (6 bases). Trimming removed 3 bases from V and 2 bases from J, with 10 bases in between. This CDR3 region has 13 residues. The V gene's germline CDR1 is SQVTM and CDR2 ANQGSEA. CDR3 DNA sequence: TGCAGCGTTGACAGGGGAAACAACTATGGCTACACCTTC. Amino acid sequence: CSVDRGNNYGYTF.

The chain uses TRBV15 and TRBJ2-5, with D maybe TRBD2 (5 bases). The CDR3 extends over 15 amino acids. CDR1 and CDR2 (germline): LNHNV, YYDKDF (reference sequence). V lost 0 bases and J 3 bases, leaving 11 bases between the germline ends. The CDR3 loop reads CATSRDPGMEETQYF. For the CDR3, the DNA is TGTGCCACCAGCAGAGATCCGGGGATGGAAGAGACCCAGTACTTC.

The chain links TRBV3-1 to TRBJ2-2; D remains unclear. The V and J ends lost 4 bases and 4 bases respectively, with 13 bases between them. The CDR3 is 15 amino acids. CDR1 is LGHDT, CDR2 YNNKEL, per germline (reference sequence). In nucleotides, the CDR3 is TGTGCCAGCAGCCTCTCCCCTGTGAGCACCGGGGAGCTGTTTTTT. It encodes CASSLSPVSTGELFF. Supplemented by reference TRBV3-1 and TRBJ2-2, the full variable domain reads DTAVSQTPKYLVTQMGNDKSIKCEQNLGHDTMYWYKQDSKKFLKIMFSYNNKELIINETVPNRFSPKSPDKAHLNLHINSLELGDSAVYFCASSLSPVSTGELFFGEGSRLTVL.

V is TRBV30 and J is TRBJ1-5, with D maybe TRBD1 (5 bases). Looked up from germline, CDR1 is GTSNPN and CDR2 is SVGIG (reference sequence). The ends were cut back, 1 base at V and 5 bases at J, with 6 bases in the middle. This CDR3 contains 12 residues. CDR3 residues: CAWSARDQPQHF. For the CDR3, the DNA is TGTGCCTGGAGTGCCAGGGATCAGCCCCAGCATTTT.

The V call is TRBV12-3 or TRBV12-4, the J call TRBJ1-1; the match to TRBD1 covers 9 bases. V lost 4 bases and J lost 3; bases outside the gene matches: 3. The CDR3 has 14 amino acids. CDR3 sequence: CASSSGTGHTEAFF. For the CDR3, the DNA is TGTGCCAGCAGTTCGGGGACAGGGCACACTGAAGCTTTCTTT.

This clonotype has only a few counts. The rearrangement joins TRBV12-3 or TRBV12-4 to TRBJ1-2; D gene unclear. Deletions cut 3 bases from V and 4 bases from J, with 15 bases between. CDR3 length equals 15 residues. The CDR3 region is CASSLDLQIRYGYTF. Here the CDR3 DNA reads TGTGCCAGCAGTTTGGACCTCCAGATCCGCTATGGCTACACCTTC.

The gene calls are TRBV20-1 and TRBJ2-1, with D perhaps TRBD2 (6 bases). Per germline, CDR1 DFQATT and CDR2 SNEGSKA (reference sequence). Trimming left V 0 bases short and J 3 bases short, with 15 bases between. This CDR3 has 16 amino acids. The CDR3 DNA reads TGCAGTGCTAGAGATCTCACTAGCCTGCTCTACAATGAGCAGTTCTTC. Its translation: CSARDLTSLLYNEQFF.

CDR3 residues: CSARANDRSLYTF. The CDR3 nucleotides read TGCAGTGCTAGAGCCAACGACAGAAGCCTCTACACCTTC. The chain has TRBV20-1 and TRBJ1-2, with D possibly being TRBD1 (5 bases). The CDR3 runs 13 residues. Deletions cut 1 base from V and 10 bases from J, with 16 bases between. Per germline, CDR1 DFQATT and CDR2 SNEGSKA (reference sequence).

The J gene is TRBJ1-4, the V gene TRBV4-3, with 7 bases fitting TRBD1. This CDR3 is 12 amino acids long. V shed 2 bases, J shed 10 bases, and the junction held 1 base outside the gene matches. Germline V CDR1 and CDR2: LGHNA, YSLEER. CDR3 coding DNA: TGCGCCAGCAGCCAACAGGGGGGAAAACTGTTTTTT. Translated: CASSQQGGKLFF.

The sample holds many counts of this clonotype. The chain recombines TRBV20-1 with TRBJ2-1; D is perhaps TRBD2 (6 bases). The CDR3 sequence is 15 residues long. The germline gives CDR1 DFQATT, CDR2 SNEGSKA (reference sequence). V dropped 6 bases and J dropped 13 bases, with 28 bases sitting between them. The CDR3 loop is CSALPHGGWSSYQFF. The CDR3 nucleotides are TGCAGTGCCCTTCCCCATGGAGGGTGGAGCTCTTATCAGTTCTTC.

The V gene is TRBV30, the J gene TRBJ1-4; possible D gene TRBD1, 5 bases. The CDR3 spans 15 residues. V was trimmed by 3 bases and J by 8 bases, leaving 19 bases between them. Germline V gene data show CDR1 as GTSNPN and CDR2 as SVGIG (reference sequence). The CDR3 is CAWSLGRVAGEKLFF. In nucleotides, the CDR3 is TGTGCCTGGAGCCTGGGCAGGGTGGCAGGAGAAAAACTGTTTTTT.

V and J are TRBV12-3 or TRBV12-4 and TRBJ2-7; possibly TRBD1 for D (5 bases). The CDR3 runs 12 residues. With 5 bases removed from V and 7 bases from J, the gap between germline ends came to 12 bases. CDR3 in amino acids: CASSQGLGEQYV. The CDR3 region has the DNA TGTGCCAGCAGTCAGGGTCTGGGTGAGCAGTACGTC.

This clonotype was seen ten or more times. CDR3 in DNA: TGCAGCGTTGAAGCCAATCCTTCAGGGAGGGGCGGGTTCTTC. The encoded protein is CSVEANPSGRGGFF. The rearrangement uses TRBV29-1 and TRBJ2-1; TRBD2 agrees at 7 bases. Germline V CDR1 and CDR2: SQVTM, ANQGSEA. The J segment lost 15 bases and the V segment lost 1 base, leaving 15 bases of the junction unmatched. The CDR3 totals 14 residues.

This chain connects TRBV28 to TRBJ2-2; D may correspond to TRBD1 or TRBD2 (6 bases each). Germline V gene data show CDR1 as MDHEN and CDR2 as SYDVKM. V gave up 6 bases and J gave up 1 base, with 12 bases separating them. There are 15 residues in the CDR3. CDR3: CASSQGGLNTGELFF. CDR3 nucleotides: TGTGCCAGCAGCCAAGGGGGACTGAACACCGGGGAGCTGTTTTTT.

This clonotype was found a few times. The V gene is TRBV5-6, the J gene TRBJ1-2, with 8 bases fitting TRBD1. In germline, CDR1 is SGHDT, CDR2 YYEEEE. The trim removed 4 bases at V and 3 bases at J, leaving 5 bases unmatched. This CDR3 is 14 amino acids long. CDR3 nucleotide sequence: TGTGCCAGCAGCATAGGACAGGGTTACTATGGCTACACCTTC. Residues: CASSIGQGYYGYTF.

In this sample, this clonotype turned up many times. This chain links TRBV5-1 with TRBJ2-2; tentatively, D is TRBD2 (5 bases). The CDR3 has 14 amino acids. The V end lost 1 base, the J end lost 3 bases, and 7 bases lay between the germline ends. Germline CDR1 and CDR2: SGHRS and YFSETQ. The CDR3 reads CASSLIGDTGELFF. The CDR3 region has the DNA TGCGCCAGCAGCTTGATCGGGGACACCGGGGAGCTGTTTTTT.

In this sample, this clonotype turned up many times. V and J are TRBV7-2 and TRBJ1-6; no firm D call. This CDR3 comprises 15 residues. Between the trimmed V and J ends, which lost 5 bases and 1 base, there was a span of 9 bases. CDR1 SGHTA and CDR2 FQGNSA come from the germline V gene. The CDR3 DNA sequence: TGTGCCAGCAGCCTCCGTCGTTCCTATAATTCACCCCTCCACTTT. Encoded protein: CASSLRRSYNSPLHF.

J is TRBJ1-4 and V is TRBV9; unclear D gene. CDR1 SGDLS and CDR2 YYNGEE come from the germline V gene. The CDR3 consists of 18 residues. V dropped 0 bases and J dropped 3 bases, with 18 bases sitting between them. The CDR3 DNA sequence: TGTGCCAGCAGCGTAGACAAGGGAGGAGGCCAGCCTAATGAAAAACTGTTTTTT. Translating gives CASSVDKGGGQPNEKLFF. The full variable domain, with the rest looked up from reference TRBV9 and TRBJ1-4, is DSGVTQTPKHLITATGQRVTLRCSPRSGDLSVYWYQQSLDQGLQFLIQYYNGEERAKGNILERFSAQQFPDLHSELNLSSLELGDSALYFCASSVDKGGGQPNEKLFFGSGTQLSVL.

This clonotype was counted between two and nine times. In nucleotides, the CDR3 is TGTGCCAGCAGCGGCGGACAGGCTTACGAGCAGTACGTC. This codes for CASSGGQAYEQYV. The V call is TRBV7-9, the J call TRBJ2-7; 7 bases fit TRBD1. Germline trimming cut 5 bases from V and 4 bases from J; bases unmatched to any gene: 5. This CDR3 is 13 amino acids long. CDR1 and CDR2 from the germline V gene are SEHNR and FQNEAQ (reference sequence).

This clonotype turned up a few times. The gene calls are TRBV20-1 and TRBJ1-2, with a possible D match to TRBD1 (6 bases). CDR1 and CDR2 (germline): DFQATT, SNEGSKA (reference sequence). The CDR3 is 14 residues long. Trimming pared 0 bases from V and 4 bases from J, leaving 12 bases between. The CDR3 sequence is CSARDQGLVYGYTF. The CDR3, as DNA: TGCAGTGCTAGAGATCAGGGGCTCGTCTATGGCTACACCTTC.

V and J are TRBV20-1 and TRBJ1-1; 7 bases are a match to TRBD1. The V and J ends lost 2 bases and 0 bases, in that order; junction bases with no gene match: 12. This CDR3 spans 17 amino acids. Germline V gene lookup returns CDR1 DFQATT and CDR2 SNEGSKA (reference sequence). The CDR3 here is CSARNPGQKLMNTEAFF. The CDR3 nucleotides read TGCAGTGCTAGAAATCCGGGACAGAAGCTTATGAACACTGAAGCTTTCTTT.

This clonotype was observed a few times. This chain joins TRBV7-3 and TRBJ2-3; maybe TRBD1 (6 bases). The germline V gene has CDR1 SGHTA and CDR2 FQGTGA. The CDR3 runs 14 residues. V was clipped by 5 bases and J by 5 bases, with 14 bases between them. The CDR3: CASSLGQRGDTQYF. CDR3 DNA: TGTGCCAGCAGCCTAGGACAGCGAGGAGATACGCAGTATTTT.